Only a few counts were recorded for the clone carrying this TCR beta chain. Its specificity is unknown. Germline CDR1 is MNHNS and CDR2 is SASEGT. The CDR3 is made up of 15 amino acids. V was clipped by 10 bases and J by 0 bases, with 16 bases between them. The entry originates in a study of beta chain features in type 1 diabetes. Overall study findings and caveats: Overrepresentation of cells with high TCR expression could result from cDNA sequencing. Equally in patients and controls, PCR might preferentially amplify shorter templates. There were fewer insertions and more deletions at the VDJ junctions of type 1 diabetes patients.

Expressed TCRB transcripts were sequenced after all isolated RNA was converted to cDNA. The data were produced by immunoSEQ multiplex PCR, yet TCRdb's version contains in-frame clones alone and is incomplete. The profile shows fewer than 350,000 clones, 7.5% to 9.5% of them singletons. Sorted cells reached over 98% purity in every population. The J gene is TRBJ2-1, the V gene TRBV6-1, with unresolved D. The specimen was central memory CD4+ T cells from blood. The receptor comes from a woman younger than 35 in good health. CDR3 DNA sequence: TGTGCCACCCAACACTTTTCCAGCTCCTACAATGAGCAGTTCTTC. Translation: CATQHFSSSYNEQFF.